This entry lists 22 T cell receptor beta chains sequenced from one sample in a study of blood T cell repertoires in COVID-19 (dated by TCRdb to about 2020). The receptor library was made with the immunoSEQ multiplex PCR assay. TCRdb re-hosts the immuneACCESS table, in-frame sequences only. Its copies lack some clones; in the studies checked, an unresolved V gene accounts for under half of them, and the cause for the rest is not known. This sample comprises about 300,000 clones, 90% of them detected only once. Around 1.1% of the sample lies in the top ten. The specimen was PBMCs or T cells enriched from blood (not recorded which). The receptors come from a woman in her twenties or thirties who had recovered from COVID-19.

The CDR3 region is CASPGSPAGEQFF. The CDR3, as DNA: TGCGCCAGCCCCGGGAGCCCCGCGGGCGAGCAGTTCTTC. The chain combines TRBV5-1 with TRBJ2-1; D is perhaps TRBD2 (6 bases). The germline V gene has CDR1 SGHRS and CDR2 YFSETQ. V lost 7 bases, J lost 10 bases, and 18 bases lay in between. The CDR3 covers 13 residues.

This sequence joins TRBV18 and TRBJ2-7; perhaps TRBD1 as D (5 bases). Germline V lookup: CDR1 KGHSH, CDR2 LQKENI. The CDR3 totals 13 residues. The V gene lost 3 bases and the J gene lost 5 bases, with 11 bases spanning the gap. The DNA of the CDR3 is TGTGCCAGCTCACCCCAGGGTTCCCACGAGCAGTACTTC. The encoded protein is CASSPQGSHEQYF.

J is TRBJ2-5 and V is TRBV11-2, with a possible D match to TRBD1 (6 bases). Germline CDR1 and CDR2: SGHAT and FQNNGV. There are 16 residues in the CDR3. V lost 5 bases and J 2 bases, leaving 18 bases between the germline ends. CDR3 amino acids: CASSRANSGAQETQYF. The CDR3 DNA reads as TGTGCCAGCAGCCGAGCAAACTCAGGGGCGCAAGAGACCCAGTACTTC. Variable domain in full (rest from reference TRBV11-2 and TRBJ2-5): EAGVAQSPRYKIIEKRQSVAFWCNPISGHATLYWYQQILGQGPKLLIQFQNNGVVDDSQLPKDRFSAERLKGVDSTLKIQPAKLEDSAVYLCASSRANSGAQETQYFGPGTRLLVL.

V and J are TRBV7-3 and TRBJ2-1; 7 nucleotides line up with TRBD2. Germline CDR1 and CDR2: SGHTA and FQGTGA. The length of the CDR3 is 15 residues. The V gene end was trimmed by 1 base and the J gene end by 5 bases; junction bases not matched to a gene: 5. The CDR3 region has the DNA TGTGCCAGCAGCTTAAAGGGGACTATCAACAATGAGCAGTTCTTC. This sequence encodes CASSLKGTINNEQFF.

The rearrangement uses TRBV20-1 and TRBJ1-1, with D possibly being TRBD1 (5 bases). This CDR3 contains 13 residues. The V end was cut by 3 bases, the J end by 0 bases, with 8 bases between. Per the germline V gene, CDR1 is DFQATT and CDR2 is SNEGSKA (reference sequence). In DNA, the CDR3 is TGCAGTGCTAGTCGGGGGATGAACACTGAAGCTTTCTTT. It encodes CSASRGMNTEAFF.

The chain links TRBV6-5 to TRBJ1-1, with 9 bases aligning to TRBD1. There are 13 residues in the CDR3. Trimming removed 7 bases from V and 4 bases from J; junction bases left unmatched: 4. CDR1 is MNHEY, CDR2 SVGAGI, per germline. CDR3 protein: CASKGQGITEAFF. CDR3 DNA sequence: TGTGCCAGCAAGGGACAGGGTATCACTGAAGCTTTCTTT.

The chain joins TRBV7-2 to TRBJ1-2, with 9 nucleotides matching TRBD1. Germline V gene data show CDR1 as SGHTA and CDR2 as FQGNSA. This CDR3 has 14 residues. The J segment lost 7 bases and the V segment lost 5 bases, leaving 8 bases of the junction unmatched. The CDR3 region has the DNA TGTGCCAGCAGCGGGACAGGGTTTATTAGTGGCTACACCTTC. Translation: CASSGTGFISGYTF.

The genes are TRBV28 and TRBJ2-1, with 10 bases matching TRBD2. V lost 6 bases to trimming and J lost 5 bases; unmatched junction nucleotides: 13. Germline loops: CDR1 MDHEN, CDR2 SYDVKM. The CDR3 runs to 17 residues. The CDR3 reads CASSSIYLAGGNNEQFF. The CDR3 nucleotides read TGTGCCAGCAGCTCGATCTATTTAGCGGGAGGCAACAATGAGCAGTTCTTC.

This clone was recorded a few times. The gene calls are TRBV11-2 and TRBJ1-6; D is perhaps TRBD1 (6 bases). V was shortened by 6 bases and J by 8 bases, with 17 bases between the two germline ends. The CDR3 consists of 15 residues. CDR1 SGHAT and CDR2 FQNNGV come from the germline V gene. The CDR3 nucleotides read TGTGCCAGCAGGACCAGGGGAGAAGGGGATTCACCCCTCCACTTT. It codes for CASRTRGEGDSPLHF.

This chain connects TRBV27 to TRBJ2-3; no clear D. V lost 6 bases and J lost 1, with 14 bases in between. There are 15 residues in the CDR3. Germline lookup yields CDR1 MNHEY and CDR2 SMNVEV (reference sequence). DNA for the CDR3: TGTGCCAGCAGCATCGACCCCGCGGGCACAGATACGCAGTATTTT. It yields the protein CASSIDPAGTDTQYF.

The chain joins TRBV14 to TRBJ2-1; TRBD2 agrees at 7 bases. CDR3 size: 14 residues. Germline CDR1 SGHDN, CDR2 FVKESK. V was pared by 5 bases and J by 5 bases, with 6 bases of the junction left unmatched. CDR3 loop: CASSKAGVHNEQFF. In DNA form, the CDR3 reads TGTGCCAGCAGCAAGGCGGGAGTCCACAATGAGCAGTTCTTC.

CDR3 DNA sequence: TGTGCCAGCAGTTCTCTATGGGGGGGGGATGACCGCTACGAGCAGTACTTC. Protein sequence: CASSSLWGGDDRYEQYF. The J gene is TRBJ2-7, the V gene TRBV28, with TRBD2 identical over 7 bases. The trim removed 4 bases at V and 3 bases at J, leaving 15 bases unmatched. Germline V gene data show CDR1 as MDHEN and CDR2 as SYDVKM. CDR3 size: 17 residues.

The genes are TRBV19 and TRBJ2-2; no firm D call. The length of the CDR3 is 14 residues. The V end lost 6 bases, the J end lost 3 bases, and 11 bases lay between the germline ends. Germline loops: CDR1 LNHDA, CDR2 SQIVND (reference sequence). DNA of the CDR3: TGTGCCAGTAGCCCCCAGAGGTACACCGGGGAGCTGTTTTTT. Amino acid sequence: CASSPQRYTGELFF.

The V gene is TRBV24-1, the J gene TRBJ2-2, with D tentatively TRBD1 (6 bases). CDR3 length equals 16 residues. The V and J ends lost 2 bases and 0 bases respectively, with 9 bases between them. CDR1 is KGHDR and CDR2 is SFDVKD in the germline V gene. CDR3 nucleotide sequence: TGTGCCACCAGTGATTCGGGACACTCGAACACCGGGGAGCTGTTTTTT. Its translation is CATSDSGHSNTGELFF.

V usage is TRBV5-1 and J usage is TRBJ2-2; 7 bases align to TRBD2. J was trimmed by 5 bases and V by 0 bases; bases with no gene match: 4. The V gene's germline CDR1 is SGHRS and CDR2 YFSETQ. This CDR3 is 15 amino acids long. In DNA form, the CDR3 reads TGCGCCAGCAGCTTGGTTGCGGGAGAGACCGGGGAGCTGTTTTTT. As protein: CASSLVAGETGELFF.

The chain couples TRBV10-1 to TRBJ2-3; 7 positions match TRBD1. The CDR3 totals 18 residues. Losses at the gene ends were 4 bases for V and 2 bases for J; bases not matched to a gene: 15. The germline CDR1 and CDR2 sequences are WNHNN and SYGVQD (reference sequence). The CDR3 loop reads CASSGSNVRTGTTDTQYF. CDR3 bases: TGCGCCAGCAGTGGATCAAATGTTCGGACAGGAACCACAGATACGCAGTATTTT.

V gene TRBV11-2 combines with J gene TRBJ2-5, with TRBD1 matching over 9 bases. The CDR3 totals 15 residues. CDR1 is SGHAT, CDR2 FQNNGV, per germline. With V trimmed by 1 base and J by 5 bases, 5 bases remained unmatched. Here the CDR3 DNA reads TGTGCCAGCAGCTTAGGGAACAGGGGGCGGGAGACCCAGTACTTC. This codes for CASSLGNRGRETQYF.

The V call is TRBV28, the J call TRBJ1-1; D remains ambiguous. Germline CDR1 is MDHEN and CDR2 is SYDVKM. V was cut by 2 bases and J by 1 base, with 8 bases left in between. The CDR3 sequence is 14 residues long. CDR3 in amino acids: CASSLTTRNTEAFF. DNA of the CDR3: TGTGCCAGCAGTTTAACGACACGGAACACTGAAGCTTTCTTT.

V usage is TRBV14 and J usage is TRBJ1-2, with TRBD1 matching over 8 bases. Germline CDR1 SGHDN, CDR2 FVKESK. CDR3 length equals 16 residues. The junction had 8 bases not matched to a gene; V was cut back by 3 bases and J by 2 bases. The CDR3 DNA reads as TGTGCCAGCAGCCACCCGCCCGGGACAGGCAACTATGGCTACACCTTC. Encoded protein: CASSHPPGTGNYGYTF. Drawing the rest from reference TRBV14 and TRBJ1-2, the complete variable domain is EAGVTQFPSHSVIEKGQTVTLRCDPISGHDNLYWYRRVMGKEIKFLLHFVKESKQDESGMPNNRFLAERTGGTYSTLKVQPAELEDSGVYFCASSHPPGTGNYGYTFGSGTRLTVV.

This clone was detected only once. The J gene is TRBJ2-7, the V gene TRBV6-2 or TRBV6-3; 7 bases match TRBD1. Germline CDR1 is MNHEY and CDR2 is SVGEGT. Unmatched junction bases numbered 5, after V lost 4 bases and J lost 5 bases. The CDR3 runs 13 residues. The CDR3 DNA follows: TGTGCCAGCAGTTGGGCAGACAGGGACGAGCAGTACTTC. Protein sequence: CASSWADRDEQYF.

The table lists this clone with a count of one. This chain connects TRBV5-1 to TRBJ2-3; 11 nucleotides line up with TRBD2. This CDR3 is built from 17 residues. After removal of 0 bases from V and 3 bases from J, the junction contained 6 bases not matched to a gene. Germline values: CDR1 SGHRS, CDR2 YFSETQ. CDR3 residues: CASSLAVGTSGTDTQYF. Written as DNA, the CDR3 is TGCGCCAGCAGCTTGGCCGTAGGGACTAGCGGAACAGATACGCAGTATTTT.

The rearrangement joins TRBV2 to TRBJ2-5, with D possibly being TRBD1 (5 bases). Germline CDR1 is SNHLY and CDR2 is FYNNEI. V was cut by 4 bases and J by 7 bases, with 13 bases left in between. The CDR3 spans 13 residues. CDR3: CASSADKGGTQYF. The CDR3 DNA sequence: TGTGCCAGCAGTGCGGACAAAGGTGGGACCCAGTACTTC. Using reference TRBV2 and TRBJ2-5 for the parts outside the CDR3, the full variable domain is EPEVTQTPSHQVTQMGQEVILRCVPISNHLYFYWYRQILGQKVEFLVSFYNNEISEKSEIFDDQFSVERPDGSNFTLKIRSTKLEDSAMYFCASSADKGGTQYFGPGTRLLVL.